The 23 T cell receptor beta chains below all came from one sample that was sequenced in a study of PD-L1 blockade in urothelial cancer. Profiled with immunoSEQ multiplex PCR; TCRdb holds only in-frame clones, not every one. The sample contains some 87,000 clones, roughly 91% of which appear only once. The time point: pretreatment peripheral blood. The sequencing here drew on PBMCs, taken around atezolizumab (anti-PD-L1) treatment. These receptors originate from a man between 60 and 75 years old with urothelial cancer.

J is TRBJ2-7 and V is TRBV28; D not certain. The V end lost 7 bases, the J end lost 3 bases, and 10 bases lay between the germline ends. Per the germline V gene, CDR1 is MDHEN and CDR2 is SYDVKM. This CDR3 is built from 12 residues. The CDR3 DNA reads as TGTGCCAGCACAGCGACCCACTACGAGCAGTACTTC. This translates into CASTATHYEQYF.

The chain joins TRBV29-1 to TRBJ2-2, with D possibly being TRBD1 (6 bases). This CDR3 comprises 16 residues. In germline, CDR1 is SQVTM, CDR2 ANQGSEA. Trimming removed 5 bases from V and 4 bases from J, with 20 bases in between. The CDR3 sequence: CSVIFVDRPSTGELFF. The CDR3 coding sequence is TGCAGCGTTATATTTGTGGACAGACCATCCACCGGGGAGCTGTTTTTT.

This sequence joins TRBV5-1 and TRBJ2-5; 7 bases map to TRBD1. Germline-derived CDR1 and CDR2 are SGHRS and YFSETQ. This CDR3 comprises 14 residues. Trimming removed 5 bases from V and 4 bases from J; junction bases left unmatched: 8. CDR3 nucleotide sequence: TGCGCCAGCAGACCCTCGACAGGGCGAGAGACCCAGTACTTC. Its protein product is CASRPSTGRETQYF.

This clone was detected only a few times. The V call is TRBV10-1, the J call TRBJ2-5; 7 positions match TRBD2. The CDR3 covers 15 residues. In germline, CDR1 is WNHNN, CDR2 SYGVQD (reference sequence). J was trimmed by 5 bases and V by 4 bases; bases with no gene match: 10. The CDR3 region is CASSAGGRPSETQYF. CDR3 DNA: TGCGCCAGCAGTGCGGGAGGCCGGCCGTCGGAGACCCAGTACTTC.

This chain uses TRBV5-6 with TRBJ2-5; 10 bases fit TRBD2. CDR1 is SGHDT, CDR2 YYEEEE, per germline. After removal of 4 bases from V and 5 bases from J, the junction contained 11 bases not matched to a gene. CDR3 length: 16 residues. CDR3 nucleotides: TGTGCCAGCAGCGGCGGGACTAGCGTTCGTGCGGAGACCCAGTACTTC. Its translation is CASSGGTSVRAETQYF. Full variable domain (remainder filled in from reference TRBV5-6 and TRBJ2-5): DAGVTQSPTHLIKTRGQQVTLRCSPKSGHDTVSWYQQALGQGPQFIFQYYEEEERQRGNFPDRFSGHQFPNYSSELNVNALLLGDSALYLCASSGGTSVRAETQYFGPGTRLLVL.

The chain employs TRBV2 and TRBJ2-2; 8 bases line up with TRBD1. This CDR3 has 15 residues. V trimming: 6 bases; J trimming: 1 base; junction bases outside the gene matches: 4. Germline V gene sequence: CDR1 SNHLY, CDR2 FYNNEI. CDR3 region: CASRRQGKNTGELFF. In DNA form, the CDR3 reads TGTGCCAGCAGACGACAGGGGAAGAACACCGGGGAGCTGTTTTTT.

The CDR3 DNA follows: TGTGCCTGGAGTGTACTAGGGGATACGCAGTATTTT. Its translation: CAWSVLGDTQYF. This rearrangement joins TRBV30 to TRBJ2-3; D perhaps matches TRBD2 (5 bases). This CDR3 spans 12 amino acids. Germline V gene sequence: CDR1 GTSNPN, CDR2 SVGIG (reference sequence). V lost 0 bases and J lost 6, with 7 bases in between.

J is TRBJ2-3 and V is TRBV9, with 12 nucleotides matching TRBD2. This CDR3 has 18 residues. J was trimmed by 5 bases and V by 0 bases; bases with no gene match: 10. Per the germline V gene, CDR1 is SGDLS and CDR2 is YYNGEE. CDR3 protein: CASSVAISSGGARDTQYF. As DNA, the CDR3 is TGTGCCAGCAGCGTAGCTATCTCTAGCGGGGGGGCCAGAGATACGCAGTATTTT.

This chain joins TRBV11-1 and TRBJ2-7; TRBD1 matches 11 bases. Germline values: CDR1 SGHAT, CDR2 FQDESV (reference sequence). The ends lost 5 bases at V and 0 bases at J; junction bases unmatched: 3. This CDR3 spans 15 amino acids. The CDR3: CASSRGTGGSYEQYF. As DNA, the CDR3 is TGTGCCAGCAGCAGGGGGACAGGGGGCTCCTACGAGCAGTACTTC. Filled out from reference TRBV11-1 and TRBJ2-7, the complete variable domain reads EAEVAQSPRYKITEKSQAVAFWCDPISGHATLYWYRQILGQGPELLVQFQDESVVDDSQLPKDRFSAERLKGVDSTLKIQPAELGDSAMYLCASSRGTGGSYEQYFGPGTRLTVT.

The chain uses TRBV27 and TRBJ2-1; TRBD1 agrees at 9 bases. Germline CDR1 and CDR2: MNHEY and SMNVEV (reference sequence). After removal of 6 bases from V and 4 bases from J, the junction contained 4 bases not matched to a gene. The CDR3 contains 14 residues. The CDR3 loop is CASSLGQGYNEQFF. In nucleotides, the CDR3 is TGTGCCAGCAGCCTTGGACAGGGGTACAATGAGCAGTTCTTC.

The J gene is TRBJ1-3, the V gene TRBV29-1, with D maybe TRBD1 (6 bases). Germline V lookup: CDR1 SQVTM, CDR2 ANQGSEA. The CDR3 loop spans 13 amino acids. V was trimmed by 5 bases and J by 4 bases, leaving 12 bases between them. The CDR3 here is CSVSRGTGNTIYF. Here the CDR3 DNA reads TGCAGCGTTAGCAGGGGTACAGGAAACACCATATATTTT.

The CDR3 spells CASSSGQGSNYGYTF. The CDR3 bases are TGCGCCAGCAGCTCCGGTCAGGGGTCTAACTATGGCTACACCTTC. The chain employs TRBV5-1 and TRBJ1-2, with TRBD1 as a possible D gene (6 bases). Germline lookup yields CDR1 SGHRS and CDR2 YFSETQ. V gave up 3 bases and J gave up 0 bases, with 12 bases separating them. CDR3 size: 15 residues. The variable domain in full, completed from reference TRBV5-1 and TRBJ1-2, reads KAGVTQTPRYLIKTRGQQVTLSCSPISGHRSVSWYQQTPGQGLQFLFEYFSETQRNKGNFPGRFSGRQFSNSRSEMNVSTLELGDSALYLCASSSGQGSNYGYTFGSGTRLTVV.

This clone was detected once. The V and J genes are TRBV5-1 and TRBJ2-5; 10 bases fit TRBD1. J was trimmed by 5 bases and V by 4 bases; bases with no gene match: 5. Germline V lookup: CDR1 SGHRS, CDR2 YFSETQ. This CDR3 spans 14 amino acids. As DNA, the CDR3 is TGCGCCAGCAGCGAGGACAGGGGGACTGAGACCCAGTACTTC. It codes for CASSEDRGTETQYF.

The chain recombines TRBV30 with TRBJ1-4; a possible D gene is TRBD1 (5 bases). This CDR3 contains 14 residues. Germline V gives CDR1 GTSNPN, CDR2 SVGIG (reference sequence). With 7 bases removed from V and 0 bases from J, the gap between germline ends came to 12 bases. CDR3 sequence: CASRGRSTNEKLFF. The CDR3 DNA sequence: TGTGCCTCAAGGGGCAGATCAACTAATGAAAAACTGTTTTTT.

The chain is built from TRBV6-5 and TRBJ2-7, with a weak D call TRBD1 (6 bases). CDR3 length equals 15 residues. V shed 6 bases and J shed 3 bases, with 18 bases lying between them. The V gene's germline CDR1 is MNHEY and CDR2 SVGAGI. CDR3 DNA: TGTGCCAGCAGCCGAGAGGAGACAGGAAACTACGAGCAGTACTTC. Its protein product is CASSREETGNYEQYF.

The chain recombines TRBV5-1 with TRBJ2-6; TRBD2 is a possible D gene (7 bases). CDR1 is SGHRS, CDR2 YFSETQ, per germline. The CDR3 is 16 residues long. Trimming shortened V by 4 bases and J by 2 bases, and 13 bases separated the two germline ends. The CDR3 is CASSPRGGTGANVLTF. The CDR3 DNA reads TGCGCCAGCAGCCCGAGGGGGGGCACTGGGGCCAACGTCCTGACTTTC.

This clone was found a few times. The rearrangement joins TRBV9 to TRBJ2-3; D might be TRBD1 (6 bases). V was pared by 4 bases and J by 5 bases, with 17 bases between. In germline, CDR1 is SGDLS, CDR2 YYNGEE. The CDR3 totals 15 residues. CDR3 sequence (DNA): TGTGCCAGCAGCATTAGACAGGCCCTGGGAGATACGCAGTATTTT. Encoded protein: CASSIRQALGDTQYF.

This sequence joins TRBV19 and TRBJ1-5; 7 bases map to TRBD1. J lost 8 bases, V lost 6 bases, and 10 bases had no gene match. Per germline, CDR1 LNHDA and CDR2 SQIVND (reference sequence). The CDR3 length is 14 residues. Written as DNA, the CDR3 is TGTGCCAGTAGGCTAGGGGGCGGGATAAAGCCCCAGCATTTT. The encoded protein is CASRLGGGIKPQHF.

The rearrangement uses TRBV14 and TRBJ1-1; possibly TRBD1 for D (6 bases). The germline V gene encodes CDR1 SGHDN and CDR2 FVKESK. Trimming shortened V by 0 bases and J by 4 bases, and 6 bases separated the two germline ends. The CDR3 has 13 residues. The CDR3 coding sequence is TGTGCCAGCAGCCAAGACAGGGGCACTGAAGCTTTCTTT. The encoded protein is CASSQDRGTEAFF.

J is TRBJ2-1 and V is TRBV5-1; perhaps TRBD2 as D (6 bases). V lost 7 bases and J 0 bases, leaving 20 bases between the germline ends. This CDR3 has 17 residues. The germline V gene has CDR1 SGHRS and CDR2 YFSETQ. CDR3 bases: TGCGCCAGCTTCGTCCAGCCCGTAGCGGTCTCCTACAATGAGCAGTTCTTC. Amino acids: CASFVQPVAVSYNEQFF.

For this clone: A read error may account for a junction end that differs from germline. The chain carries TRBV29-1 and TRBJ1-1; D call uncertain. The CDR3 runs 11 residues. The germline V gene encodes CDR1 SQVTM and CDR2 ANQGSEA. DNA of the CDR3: TGTAGCACAGTTATGAACACTGAAGCTTTCTTT. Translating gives CSTVMNTEAFF.

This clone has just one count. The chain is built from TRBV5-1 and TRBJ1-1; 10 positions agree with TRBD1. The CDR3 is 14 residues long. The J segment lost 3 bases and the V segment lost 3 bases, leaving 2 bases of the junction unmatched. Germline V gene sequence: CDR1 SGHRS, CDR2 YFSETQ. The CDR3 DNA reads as TGCGCCAGCAGCTGGGACAGGGGAGACACTGAAGCTTTCTTT. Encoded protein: CASSWDRGDTEAFF.

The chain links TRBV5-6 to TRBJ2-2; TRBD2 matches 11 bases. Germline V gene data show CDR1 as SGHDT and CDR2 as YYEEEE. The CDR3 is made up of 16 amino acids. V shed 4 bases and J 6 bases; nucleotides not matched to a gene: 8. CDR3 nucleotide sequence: TGTGCCAGCAGCGGGTGGACTAGCGGGCGTTCCGGGGAGCTGTTTTTT. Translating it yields CASSGWTSGRSGELFF.